This is a list of T cell receptor beta chains from one sample in a study of CD8 T cells in Susac syndrome. Each CDR3 protein gets one entry after TCRdb re-called the immunoSEQ multiplex PCR reads with MiXCR. The sample contains about 160,000 distinct CDR3 sequences, just over 90% of which appear only once. Material for sequencing was CD4+ T cells from PBMCs. The receptor set was obtained from a human donor in good health. Both conserved end residues are part of each CDR3. Fields, in order: D gene, clone size, V gene, J gene, CDR3 protein, CDR3 DNA. D genes are given only for firm matches. Where a row states a size, it is once, few, many or the class of an expanded clone; other rows omit it.

TRBD2	NA	TRBV5-1	TRBJ2-3	CASSSMAPTSGDFTDTQYF	TGCGCCAGCAGCTCCATGGCCCCGACTAGCGGGGATTTCACAGATACGCAGTATTTT
TRBD2	once	TRBV2	TRBJ2-3	CTSKGLAGSTDTQYF	TGTACGAGCAAGGGACTAGCGGGTAGCACAGATACGCAGTATTTT
NA	NA	TRBV5-5	TRBJ2-3	CASSPQGITDTQYF	TGTGCCAGCAGCCCGCAGGGGATCACAGATACGCAGTATTTT
NA	once	TRBV7-2	TRBJ2-1	CASSSSGAEYNEQFF	TGTGCCAGCAGCTCTTCAGGGGCGGAGTACAATGAGCAGTTCTTC
NA	once	TRBV4-3	TRBJ1-4	CASSPLVATNEKLFF	TGCGCCAGCAGCCCCTTGGTAGCAACTAATGAAAAACTGTTTTTT
NA	once	TRBV19	TRBJ2-7	CASSIDDAYEQYF	TGTGCCAGTAGTATAGATGACGCCTACGAGCAGTACTTC
TRBD1	NA	TRBV6-2/TRBV6-3	TRBJ2-7	CASTSGTGYHEQYF	TGTGCCAGCACTTCCGGGACAGGGTACCACGAGCAGTACTTC
TRBD2	NA	TRBV7-8	TRBJ2-1	CASSLARAVEKAGVYNEQFF	TGTGCCAGCAGCTTAGCTCGGGCCGTGGAAAAAGCGGGAGTGTACAATGAGCAGTTCTTC
NA	NA	TRBV6-6	TRBJ2-7	CASSYSVGEQYF	TGTGCCAGCAGTTACTCGGTGGGCGAGCAGTACTTC
TRBD2	NA	TRBV5-1	TRBJ2-5	CASSLAPSGPGETQYF	TGCGCCAGCAGCTTGGCTCCTAGCGGTCCAGGGGAGACCCAGTACTTC